Below, 10 T cell receptor beta chains from the same sample are listed, as sequenced in a study of early T cells in non-severe SARS-CoV-2 infection (dated by TCRdb to the early 2020s). The library relied on 5' RACE. The sequencer was a NextSeq 500. The public reads were reanalyzed by TCRdb: fastp trimming at Q25, MiXCR alignment, in-frame beta chains only. For every CDR3 protein sequence, its rows merge into one entry that carries the most common genes and DNA. Within this sample are tens of thousands of distinct CDR3 sequences, with less than 7% of them counted one time only. The top ten clones comprise about a fifth of the sample. Sample: whole blood. Receptors were obtained from an adult who was a healthcare worker with PCR-confirmed SARS-CoV-2 infection or an uninfected control (not recorded which).

This clonotype was recorded many times. J is TRBJ2-2 and V is TRBV11-3; 12 nucleotides agree with TRBD2. Germline CDR1 and CDR2: SGHNT and YENEEA. After removal of 5 bases from V and 6 bases from J, the junction contained 10 bases not matched to a gene. This CDR3 has 17 residues. In DNA form, the CDR3 reads TGTGCCAGCAGCCGAGATCTGACTAGCGGGAGTTCCGGGGAGCTGTTTTTT. As protein: CASSRDLTSGSSGELFF.

A few counts support this clonotype. The genes are TRBV5-4 and TRBJ2-2, with D perhaps TRBD1 (5 bases). This CDR3 region has 15 residues. CDR1 SGHNT and CDR2 YYREEE come from the germline V gene (reference sequence). Trimming shortened V by 0 bases and J by 4 bases, and 10 bases separated the two germline ends. The CDR3 sequence is CASSLDGRATGELFF. CDR3 bases: TGTGCCAGCAGCTTGGATGGCAGGGCCACCGGGGAGCTGTTTTTT.

This clonotype was seen at least ten times. The chain links TRBV24-1 to TRBJ2-1; D may be TRBD2 (6 bases). Per germline, CDR1 KGHDR and CDR2 SFDVKD. CDR3 length: 18 residues. V was clipped by 4 bases and J by 0 bases, with 18 bases between them. The chain's CDR3 is CATSDQPRRASSYNEQFF. CDR3 DNA sequence: TGTGCCACCAGTGACCAACCCCGGAGGGCGAGCTCCTACAATGAGCAGTTCTTC.

This clonotype appeared a few times. Just one base apart from a much larger clone, this may be a read error. The chain is built from TRBV20-1 and TRBJ2-3; TRBD2 matches at 10 bases. V lost 1 base and J lost 3; bases outside the gene matches: 4. CDR3 size: 15 residues. Looked up from germline, CDR1 is DFQATT and CDR2 is SNEGSKA (reference sequence). CDR3 loop: CSARGLAGETDTQYF. The CDR3 DNA reads TGCAGTGCTAGAGGCCTAGCGGGAGAGACAGATACGCAGTATTTT.

This sequence joins TRBV7-9 and TRBJ2-5; D is unresolved. Trimming shortened V by 3 bases and J by 2 bases, and 7 bases separated the two germline ends. The CDR3 contains 13 residues. In germline, CDR1 is SEHNR, CDR2 FQNEAQ (reference sequence). The CDR3 DNA reads TGTGCCAGCAGCTTCATCGAGCAAGAGACCCAGTACTTC. This codes for CASSFIEQETQYF.

The chain is built from TRBV7-9 and TRBJ2-1; TRBD2 agrees at 7 bases. CDR1 is SEHNR, CDR2 FQNEAQ, per germline (reference sequence). V gave up 0 bases and J gave up 0 bases; unmatched junction bases: 11. CDR3 size: 19 residues. As DNA, the CDR3 is TGTGCCAGCAGCTTAGCTTGGACTAGGGTTTCAAGCTCCTACAATGAGCAGTTCTTC. This encodes CASSLAWTRVSSSYNEQFF.

This clonotype was detected many times. The chain carries TRBV7-9 and TRBJ2-7; TRBD1 aligns across 7 bases. The germline CDR1 and CDR2 sequences are SEHNR and FQNEAQ (reference sequence). The CDR3 is made up of 12 amino acids. The ends lost 1 base at V and 12 bases at J; junction bases unmatched: 6. The CDR3 bases are TGTGCCAGCAGCTTAGAGGGGGCCGAACCGTACTTC. It yields the protein CASSLEGAEPYF.

This clonotype showed up just a few times. Here the CDR3 reads CSAELGTSGVNEQFF. The CDR3, as DNA: TGCAGTGCCGAGTTAGGGACTAGCGGGGTCAATGAGCAGTTCTTC. The chain employs TRBV20-1 and TRBJ2-1; 13 nucleotides agree with TRBD2. The CDR3 is 15 residues long. V trimming: 6 bases; J trimming: 6 bases; junction bases outside the gene matches: 8. Germline V gene data show CDR1 as DFQATT and CDR2 as SNEGSKA (reference sequence).

The table lists this clonotype with many counts. V usage is TRBV5-8 and J usage is TRBJ1-2; 11 bases line up with TRBD1. The CDR3 consists of 14 residues. CDR1 and CDR2 (germline): SGHTS, YDEGEE. V dropped 3 bases and J dropped 3; count of bases not matched to a gene: 1. The CDR3 sequence: CASSWTGGYYGYTF. The CDR3 bases are TGTGCCAGCAGCTGGACAGGGGGCTACTATGGCTACACCTTC.

J is TRBJ2-1 and V is TRBV7-9; TRBD2 is a possible D gene (5 bases). Looked up from germline, CDR1 is SEHNR and CDR2 is FQNEAQ (reference sequence). This CDR3 region has 15 residues. The ends were cut back, 10 bases at V and 2 bases at J, with 18 bases in the middle. The CDR3 DNA sequence: TGTGCCACCGTATCACCCACCGGGACCTACAATGAGCAGTTCTTC. It encodes CATVSPTGTYNEQFF.